This T cell receptor (beta chain) stems from a study of blood T cell repertoires in COVID-19. As for the study in general: Samples of COVID-19 (acute and convalescent) were obtained from the United States, Italy and Spain.

The data were produced by immunoSEQ multiplex PCR, yet TCRdb's version contains in-frame clones alone and is incomplete. The sample holds around 290,000 clones, over 75% seen once. The CDR3 is 14 residues long. V dropped 5 bases and J dropped 4; count of bases not matched to a gene: 8. Germline values: CDR1 SGHAT, CDR2 FQNNGV. The TCR originated in a woman aged 25 to 45 who had recovered from COVID-19. The chain uses TRBV11-2 and TRBJ2-7; the match to TRBD2 covers 7 bases. The sequenced sample consisted of PBMCs or T cells enriched from blood (not recorded which). The CDR3 loop is CASSPHGGSYEQYF. The DNA of the CDR3 is TGTGCCAGCAGCCCCCACGGCGGGAGTTACGAGCAGTACTTC.